This TCR beta chain was obtained from a study of OX40 agonist ivuxolimab in advanced cancers. Background on the study: Dose-escalation cases comprised hepatocellular carcinoma, melanoma, renal cell or head and neck cancer.

Regarding the study as a whole: CD4+ and CD8+ T cells in blood underwent clonal expansion by week 6 at 0.1 to 3.0 mg/kg. CD8+ T cells were the subset that, on average, had more expanded clones than CD4+.

This table comes from immunoSEQ multiplex PCR, and its TCRdb copy is limited to in-frame clones, with some not included. The sample contains roughly 25,000 clones, roughly 82% of which appear only once. Regarding this clone: The antigen is not known.

CDR3 length equals 19 residues. Trimming pared 4 bases from V and 0 bases from J, leaving 20 bases between. Germline-derived CDR1 and CDR2 are SGDLS and YYNGEE. The sequences come from CD4+ or CD8+ T cells sorted from blood, collected in a trial of the OX40 agonist ivuxolimab. J is TRBJ2-6 and V is TRBV9; TRBD2 might be the D (5 bases). This receptor was taken from an adult with an advanced solid tumor such as melanoma, head and neck, liver or kidney cancer. The CDR3 coding sequence is TGTGCCAGCAGCTTTTTCTGGGAGACTGCCAGCTCTGGGGCCAACGTCCTGACTTTC. It encodes CASSFFWETASSGANVLTF. The whole variable domain, filled in from reference TRBV9 and TRBJ2-6, reads DSGVTQTPKHLITATGQRVTLRCSPRSGDLSVYWYQQSLDQGLQFLIQYYNGEERAKGNILERFSAQQFPDLHSELNLSSLELGDSALYFCASSFFWETASSGANVLTFGAGSRLTVL.